This TCR beta chain is drawn from a study of blood T cells in healthy people across ages. Notes on the study in general: The unknown donor CMV status may have confounded expanded clonotype changes.

There are 16 residues in the CDR3. The V gene's germline CDR1 is SGHNT and CDR2 YENEEA. Trimming removed 3 bases from V and 9 bases from J; junction bases left unmatched: 8. Drawn from each donor were ten milliliters of peripheral blood. For the second PCR, which ran for roughly 7 to 11 cycles, a sample-barcoded 5' primer and a J-beta primer mix were used. Each of the cDNA molecules was tagged by a template-switch adaptor with 12 random nucleotides. There were at least 2.5 million CDR3-containing paired-end reads obtained from each sample. Each CDR3 protein is one row after TCRdb ran MiXCR on the 5' RACE reads. The sample lists 1.5 million to 2 million distinct CDR3 sequences; around 50% were seen once. Of note for this clonotype: No antigen is known for it.

The J gene is TRBJ2-3, the V gene TRBV11-3, with 14 bases that match TRBD2. This clonotype was sampled from a middle-aged woman in good health. Sequencing was carried out using blood. The chain's CDR3 is CASSFTGTSGGGTQYF. CDR3 coding DNA: TGTGCCAGCAGCTTCACCGGGACTAGCGGGGGAGGGACGCAGTATTTT.